This T cell receptor beta chain was sequenced in a study of T cells in localized non-small cell lung cancer. CDR1 is SNHLY and CDR2 is FYNNEI in the germline V gene. The V segment lost 5 bases and the J segment 5 bases; nucleotides outside the gene matches: 4. The CDR3 length is 14 residues. Repertoires were generated with immunoSEQ multiplex PCR, while TCRdb's copy carries only in-frame clones and drops some. This table holds tens of thousands of clones, approximately 91% found once. The starting material was peripheral blood, obtained before any cancer treatment. This sequence was found in a man aged 40 to 69 with stage I lung adenocarcinoma. The chain joins TRBV2 to TRBJ2-5; 11 bases match TRBD1. In nucleotides, the CDR3 is TGTGCCAGCAGTCGGGACAGGGGGGAGGAGACCCAGTACTTC. This codes for CASSRDRGEETQYF.